Listed below are T cell receptor beta chains from one sample, sequenced in a study of T cells in Graves' hyperthyroidism and ophthalmopathy. From the multiplex PCR reads, TCRdb called clonotypes with MiXCR, one entry per CDR3 protein. The sample contains hundreds of thousands of distinct CDR3 sequences, less than 25% of which appear only once. The sample taken for sequencing was blood. The receptors were sampled from a woman in her 30s with Graves' ophthalmopathy. The CDR3 runs from the conserved cysteine through the conserved F or W. A D gene is named only where the DNA matches it firmly. Clone sizes are given selectively: once, few, many, or a class where the clone is expanded.

V gene,D gene,J gene,clone size,CDR3 DNA,CDR3 protein
TRBV6-4,TRBD1,TRBJ1-4,few,TGTGCCAGCAGTCTCACAGGGGGCAGAAGAGAAAAACTGTTTTTT,CASSLTGGRREKLFF
TRBV2,-,TRBJ2-5,many,TGTGCCAGCTCATGGGGGCGGAGAGAGACCCAGTACTTC,CASSWGRRETQYF
TRBV2,TRBD1,TRBJ1-6,many,TGTGCCAGCAGGCGGGACAGGGATTCACCCCTCCACTTT,CASRRDRDSPLHF
TRBV6-1,-,TRBJ1-1,-,TGTGCTATGAGTAACAGCGTGAATACTGAAGCTTTCTTT,CAMSNSVNTEAFF
TRBV2,-,TRBJ1-2,many,TGTGCCAGCAGTGACTCTGGGTATGGCTACACCTTC,CASSDSGYGYTF
TRBV3-1,-,TRBJ1-1,many,TGTGCCAGCAGCCAAGATGGAGAAGATGGGGGGACGAAGGCTTTCTTT,CASSQDGEDGGTKAFF
TRBV29-1,TRBD1,TRBJ1-2,many,TGCAGCGTTGAAGCTCGGCAGGGGGTCGAGGGCTACACCTTC,CSVEARQGVEGYTF
TRBV7-2,-,TRBJ1-5,-,TGTGCCAGCAGTCCTACAGTGGGCGGGGGGCAGCCCCAGCATTTT,CASSPTVGGGQPQHF
TRBV6-2/TRBV6-3,-,TRBJ1-1,many,TGTGCCATGAGTGGGGGGCCGAGAACTGAAGCTTTCTTT,CAMSGGPRTEAFF
TRBV28,-,TRBJ2-5,many,TGTGCCAGCAGCGACCAGGGTCGGGAGACCCAGTACTTC,CASSDQGRETQYF